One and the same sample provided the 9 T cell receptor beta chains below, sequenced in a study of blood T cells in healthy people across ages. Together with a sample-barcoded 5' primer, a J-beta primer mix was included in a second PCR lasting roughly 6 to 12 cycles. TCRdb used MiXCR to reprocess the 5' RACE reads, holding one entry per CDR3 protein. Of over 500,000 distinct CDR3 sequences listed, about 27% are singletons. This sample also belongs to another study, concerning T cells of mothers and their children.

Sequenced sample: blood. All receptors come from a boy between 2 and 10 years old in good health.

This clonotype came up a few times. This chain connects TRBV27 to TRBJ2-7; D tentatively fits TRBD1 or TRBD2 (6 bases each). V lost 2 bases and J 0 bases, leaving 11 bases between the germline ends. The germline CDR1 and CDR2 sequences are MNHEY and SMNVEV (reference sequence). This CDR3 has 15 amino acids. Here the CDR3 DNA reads TGTGCCAGCAGTTTAAGGGGGGCTTACTCCTACGAGCAGTACTTC. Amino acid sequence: CASSLRGAYSYEQYF.

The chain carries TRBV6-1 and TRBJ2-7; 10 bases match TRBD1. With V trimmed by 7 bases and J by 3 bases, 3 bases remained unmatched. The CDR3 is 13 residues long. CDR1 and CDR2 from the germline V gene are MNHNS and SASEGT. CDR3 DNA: TGTGCCAGCACCGGGACAGGGGACTACGAGCAGTACTTC. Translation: CASTGTGDYEQYF.

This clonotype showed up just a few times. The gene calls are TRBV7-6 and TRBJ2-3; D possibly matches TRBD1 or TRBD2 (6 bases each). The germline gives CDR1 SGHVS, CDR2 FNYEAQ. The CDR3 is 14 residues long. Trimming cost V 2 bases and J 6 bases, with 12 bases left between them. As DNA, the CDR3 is TGTGCCAGCAGCTTAATAGGGGGAGGCGATACGCAGTATTTT. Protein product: CASSLIGGGDTQYF.

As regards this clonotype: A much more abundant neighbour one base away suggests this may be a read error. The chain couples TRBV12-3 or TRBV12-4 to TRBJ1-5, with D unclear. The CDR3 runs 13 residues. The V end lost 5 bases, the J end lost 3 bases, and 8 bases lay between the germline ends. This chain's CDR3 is CASSTGNNQPQHF. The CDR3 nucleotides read TGTGCCAGCAGTACCGGGAACAATCAGCCCCAGCATTTT.

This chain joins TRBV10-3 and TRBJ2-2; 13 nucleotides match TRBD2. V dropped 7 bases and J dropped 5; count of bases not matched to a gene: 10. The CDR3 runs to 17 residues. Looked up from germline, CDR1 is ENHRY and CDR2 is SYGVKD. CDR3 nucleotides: TGTGCCATCAAAGGGACTAGCGGGAATGGTAGGACCGGGGAGCTGTTTTTT. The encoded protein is CAIKGTSGNGRTGELFF.

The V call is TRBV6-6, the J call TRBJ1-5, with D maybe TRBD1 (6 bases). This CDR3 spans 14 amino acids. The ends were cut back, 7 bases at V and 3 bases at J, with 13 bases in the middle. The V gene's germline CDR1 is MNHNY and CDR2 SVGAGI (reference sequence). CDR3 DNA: TGTGCCAGCACCGCCAACAGGGTCAATCAGCCCCAGCATTTT. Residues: CASTANRVNQPQHF.

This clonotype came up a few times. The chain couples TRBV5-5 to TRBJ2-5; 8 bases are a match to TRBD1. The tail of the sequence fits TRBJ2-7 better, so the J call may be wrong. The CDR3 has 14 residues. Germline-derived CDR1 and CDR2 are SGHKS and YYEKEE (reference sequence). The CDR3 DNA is TGTGCCAGCAGCGAATCCGGACAGGGCCACGAGCAGTACTTC. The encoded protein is CASSESGQGHEQYF.

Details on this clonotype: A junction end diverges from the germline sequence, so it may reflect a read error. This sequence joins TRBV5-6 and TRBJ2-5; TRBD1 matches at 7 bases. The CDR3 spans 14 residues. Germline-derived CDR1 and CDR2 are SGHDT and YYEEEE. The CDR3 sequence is CASSVVTGDDERFF. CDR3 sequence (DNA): TGTGCCAGCAGCGTAGTTACAGGGGACGATGAGCGGTTCTTC.

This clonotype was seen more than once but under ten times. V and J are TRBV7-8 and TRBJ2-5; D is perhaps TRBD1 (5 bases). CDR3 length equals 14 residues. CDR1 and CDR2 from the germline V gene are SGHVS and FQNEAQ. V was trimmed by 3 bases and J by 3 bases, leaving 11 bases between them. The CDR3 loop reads CASSLRQPEETQYF. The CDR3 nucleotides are TGTGCCAGCAGCTTGAGACAGCCCGAAGAGACCCAGTACTTC.